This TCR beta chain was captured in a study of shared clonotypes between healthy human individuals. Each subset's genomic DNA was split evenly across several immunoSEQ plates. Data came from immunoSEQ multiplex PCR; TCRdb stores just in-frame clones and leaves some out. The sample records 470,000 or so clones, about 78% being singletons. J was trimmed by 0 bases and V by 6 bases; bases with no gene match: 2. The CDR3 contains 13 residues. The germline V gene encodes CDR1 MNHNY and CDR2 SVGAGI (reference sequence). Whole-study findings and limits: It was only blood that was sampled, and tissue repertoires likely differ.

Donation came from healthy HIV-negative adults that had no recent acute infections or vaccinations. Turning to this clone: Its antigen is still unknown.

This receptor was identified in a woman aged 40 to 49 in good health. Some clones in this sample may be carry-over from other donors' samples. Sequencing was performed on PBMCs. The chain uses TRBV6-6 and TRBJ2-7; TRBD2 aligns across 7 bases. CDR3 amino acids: CASRLADSYEQYF. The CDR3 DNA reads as TGTGCCAGCAGGCTAGCGGACTCCTACGAGCAGTACTTC.